One T cell receptor (beta chain) is described in this entry. This clonotype was seen a few times. Its antigen target is currently unknown. Nothing much larger sits one base from this clone, and base qualities are not available. Receptor libraries were prepared by 5' RACE. Sequencing was performed on an Illumina HiSeq 2500. The second PCR ran for about 6 to 11 cycles and used a J-beta primer mix along with a sample-barcoded 5' primer. A template-switch 5' adaptor carrying 12 random nucleotides introduced a unique molecular identifier onto each TCR beta cDNA molecule. At least 2.5 million CDR3-containing paired-end reads were obtained from each sample. First-strand cDNA was synthesized from all RNA with the Mint cDNA synthesis kit, primed by a TRBC-specific oligonucleotide. Following uracil-DNA glycosylase treatment, a first 18-cycle PCR with universal primers M1SS and BC2_uni_R was performed on all cDNA. The study's processing was this. Normalization of each sample was performed by random selection of 1 million high-quality reads, each carrying a distinct molecular identifier. Reads with shared molecular identifiers were discarded instead of being binned into consensus sequences. MiTCR, run with a Q25 quality threshold and the strictest error-elimination algorithm, handled CDR3 identification, clonotype clustering and error correction. Lower-bound total TCR beta diversity was estimated with a nonparametric unseen species model using Euler transformation. Using fastp at Q25 and MiXCR, TCRdb reprocessed the public reads and kept productive beta chains. Every CDR3 protein is listed once, alongside the most common genes and DNA of its rows. TCRdb, not the original authors, processed these V and J calls. In all, the sample holds under 800,000 distinct CDR3 sequences, and approximately 43% of those were seen once. Of the sample, 20% to 25% falls within the top ten clones.

The record originates from a study of blood T cells in healthy people across ages (dated by TCRdb to about 2015). Background on the whole study: Template switching captured roughly one uniquely barcoded TCR beta cDNA molecule per two T cells in model experiments. To avoid experimental bias, donors of different ages were distributed randomly across sequencing lanes. The donors were split into four age groups: young (average 16 years), middle-aged (roughly 40), aged (62) and long-lived (approximately 80). Using the same blood draw, the study looked at two additional independent replicas of 1 million unique cDNA reads for two donors, one aged 18 to 30 and the other aged 80 or older. The study measured age-related changes in TCR beta repertoire diversity using deep sequencing normalized with unique cDNA molecular identifiers. The paper's findings and limits, for the study overall: Compared with the aged group, the long-lived group had more naive CD4+ T cells, fewer expanded clones and increased TCR diversity, a pattern suggesting age selection. Observed TCR beta diversity per million T cells fell roughly linearly with age, and a significant reduction was already apparent by age around 44. Estimates of total diversity from one million sequenced T cells were regarded as lower bounds and underestimates. Because profiling used bulk unsorted PBMCs, naive and antigen-experienced compartments could not be compared conclusively. The CMV infection status of donors was not known, potentially confounding age-related changes in expanded clonotypes. Observed TCR beta diversity correlated strongly with the percentage of naive T cells measured by flow cytometry.

The germline V gene (reference sequence) sets CDR1 to PRHDT and CDR2 to FYEKMQ. V was cut back by 4 bases and J by 8 bases, leaving a gap of 12 bases between them. The CDR3, cysteine through phenylalanine, is 13 amino acids long. The read is trimmed to its CDR3 DNA, 39 bases read in frame from base 1. Donors were 35 to 40 systemically healthy Caucasian individuals from Russia aged 6 to 90 years. About 10 milliliters of peripheral blood were collected from each donor into EDTA-treated Vacutainer tubes. PBMCs were isolated by Ficoll-Paque density-gradient centrifugation, with at least 6 million obtained per sample. Trizol reagent was used to extract total RNA from the PBMCs, yielding at least 6 micrograms per sample. For every donor, flow cytometry on a PBMC aliquot measured the percentage of naive CD45RAhigh/CD27high T cells.

The clonotype was recovered from a woman aged 55-70 years in good health. The sequence links TRBV13 to TRBJ2-1; TRBD2 might be the D gene, on 6 matching bases. Sequenced: blood. The DNA sequence is given as TGTGCCAGCAGCTCGATAGGGGACTATGAGCAGTTCTTC. This sequence encodes CASSSIGDYEQFF.